Listed here are 26 T cell receptor beta chains from one sample, sequenced in a study of early T cells in non-severe SARS-CoV-2 infection. In TCRdb, the 5' RACE reads were re-called with MiXCR into one record per CDR3 protein. The sample lists 55,000 to 80,000 distinct CDR3 sequences; about 10% were seen once. Specimen: whole blood. These receptors were collected from an adult who was a healthcare worker with PCR-confirmed SARS-CoV-2 infection or an uninfected control (not recorded which).

The J gene is TRBJ1-2, the V gene TRBV20-1; 8 positions agree with TRBD1. Germline V gene sequence: CDR1 DFQATT, CDR2 SNEGSKA (reference sequence). This CDR3 has 14 residues. Unmatched junction bases numbered 4, after V lost 0 bases and J lost 4 bases. CDR3 residues: CSARDTGGIYGYTF. The DNA for the CDR3 is TGCAGTGCTAGAGATACAGGGGGTATCTATGGCTACACCTTC.

This clonotype was counted between two and nine times. This rearrangement joins TRBV6-6 to TRBJ1-1, with D uncertain. This CDR3 spans 13 amino acids. Germline CDR1 MNHNY, CDR2 SVGAGI (reference sequence). The V gene lost 2 bases and the J gene lost 3 bases, with 7 bases spanning the gap. The CDR3 DNA reads TGTGCCAGCAGTTACGAGAGGGACACTGAAGCTTTCTTT. Translating gives CASSYERDTEAFF.

In this sample, this clonotype turned up a few times. The rearrangement joins TRBV25-1 to TRBJ2-2, with D possibly TRBD2 on 6 matching bases. From germline, CDR1 is MGHDK and CDR2 SYGVNS. Trimming stripped 9 bases from V and 3 bases from J, with 11 bases between. The CDR3 spans 13 residues. This chain's CDR3 is CASRREHTGELFF. CDR3 in DNA: TGTGCCAGTCGACGGGAGCACACCGGGGAGCTGTTTTTT.

This clonotype was seen a handful of times. DNA of the CDR3: TGCGCCAGCAGTTACGACGGAATCTCTGGGGCCAACGTCCTGACTTTC. Translation: CASSYDGISGANVLTF. The chain has TRBV5-1 and TRBJ2-6; D not resolved. The V gene lost 5 bases and the J gene lost 0 bases, with 12 bases spanning the gap. This CDR3 is built from 16 residues. Per germline, CDR1 SGHRS and CDR2 YFSETQ.

The CDR3 here is CASSPPKGGGTGELFF. The CDR3 nucleotides read TGTGCCAGCTCACCACCGAAGGGCGGAGGGACCGGGGAGCTGTTTTTT. The rearrangement joins TRBV18 to TRBJ2-2; the D gene is possibly TRBD2 (6 bases). Deletions cut 0 bases from V and 5 bases from J, with 13 bases between. The CDR3 has 16 residues. Germline loops: CDR1 KGHSH, CDR2 LQKENI.

The rearrangement joins TRBV7-9 to TRBJ2-3; 9 bases fit TRBD2. Germline V gene lookup returns CDR1 SEHNR and CDR2 FQNEAQ (reference sequence). V shed 5 bases and J 1 base; nucleotides not matched to a gene: 4. This CDR3 is 15 amino acids long. The CDR3 protein is CASSRASGGTDTQYF. The CDR3 DNA reads TGTGCCAGCAGCCGGGCTAGCGGGGGCACAGATACGCAGTATTTT.

This clonotype appeared many times. This rearrangement joins TRBV9 to TRBJ2-3, with D hard to call. CDR3 length equals 14 residues. Trimming stripped 0 bases from V and 2 bases from J, with 7 bases between. Germline loops: CDR1 SGDLS, CDR2 YYNGEE. CDR3 region: CASSVEPNTDTQYF. The CDR3 nucleotides read TGTGCCAGCAGCGTAGAACCAAACACAGATACGCAGTATTTT. Using reference TRBV9 and TRBJ2-3 for the parts outside the CDR3, the full variable domain is DSGVTQTPKHLITATGQRVTLRCSPRSGDLSVYWYQQSLDQGLQFLIQYYNGEERAKGNILERFSAQQFPDLHSELNLSSLELGDSALYFCASSVEPNTDTQYFGPGTRLTVL.

This clonotype was counted between two and nine times. This chain uses TRBV7-6 with TRBJ1-4; 11 bases agree with TRBD1. CDR3 length: 14 amino acids. The J segment lost 7 bases and the V segment lost 5 bases, leaving 3 bases of the junction unmatched. The germline V gene has CDR1 SGHVS and CDR2 FNYEAQ. The CDR3 DNA reads as TGTGCCAGCAGCGCCGGGACAGGGGGTGAAAAACTGTTTTTT. It yields the protein CASSAGTGGEKLFF.

The J gene is TRBJ2-2, the V gene TRBV11-2; tentatively, D is TRBD1 (5 bases). This CDR3 has 15 residues. Between the trimmed V and J ends, which lost 5 bases and 6 bases, there was a span of 16 bases. Germline loops: CDR1 SGHAT, CDR2 FQNNGV. The CDR3 protein is CASSPNRQGAGELFF. The CDR3 DNA reads TGTGCCAGCAGCCCAAACCGGCAGGGTGCCGGGGAGCTGTTTTTT.

The CDR3, as DNA: TGCGCCAGCAGCCTTGGACTAGCGGGTAGCACAGATACGCAGTATTTT. Translating gives CASSLGLAGSTDTQYF. The chain combines TRBV4-1 with TRBJ2-3, with 11 bases that match TRBD2. Germline lookup yields CDR1 MGHRA and CDR2 YSYEKL. This CDR3 is built from 16 residues. Trimming removed 4 bases from V and 0 bases from J; junction bases left unmatched: 3.

This clonotype came up many times. This sequence joins TRBV7-2 and TRBJ2-3, with 10 bases identical to TRBD2. Germline CDR1 is SGHTA and CDR2 is FQGNSA. The CDR3 is 13 amino acids. Unmatched junction bases numbered 1, after V lost 3 bases and J lost 7 bases. The CDR3 region is CASSLTSGYTQYF. DNA of the CDR3: TGTGCCAGCAGCTTGACTAGCGGGTATACGCAGTATTTT.

This chain joins TRBV10-3 and TRBJ2-3; D possibly corresponds to TRBD1 (6 bases). CDR3 length: 15 amino acids. Per germline, CDR1 ENHRY and CDR2 SYGVKD. The ends were cut back, 3 bases at V and 1 base at J, with 11 bases in the middle. The CDR3 DNA follows: TGTGCCATCAGTGACCCGGGACATCGCACAGATACGCAGTATTTT. Translation gives CAISDPGHRTDTQYF.

This clonotype was found many times. This rearrangement joins TRBV20-1 to TRBJ2-5; 9 bases fit TRBD2. J gave up 2 bases and V 2 bases, and 9 bases lay outside the gene matches. The CDR3 spans 16 residues. Looked up from germline, CDR1 is DFQATT and CDR2 is SNEGSKA (reference sequence). The CDR3 bases are TGCAGTGCTAGAAGGCCTAGCGGGGTCAAACAAGAGACCCAGTACTTC. Protein sequence: CSARRPSGVKQETQYF.

The rearrangement uses TRBV20-1 and TRBJ1-2; D remains unclear. This CDR3 has 13 amino acids. V lost 5 bases and J 4 bases, leaving 14 bases between the germline ends. Per the germline V gene, CDR1 is DFQATT and CDR2 is SNEGSKA (reference sequence). DNA for the CDR3: TGCAGTGCTCCACTCCAGGAGGGCTATGGCTACACCTTC. The encoded protein is CSAPLQEGYGYTF.

The chain employs TRBV2 and TRBJ2-2, with no clear D. The germline gives CDR1 SNHLY, CDR2 FYNNEI. This CDR3 region has 14 residues. V was trimmed by 3 bases and J by 4 bases, leaving 9 bases between them. CDR3 DNA sequence: TGTGCCAGCAGTGACGACTTAGTCACCGGGGAGCTGTTTTTT. This translates into CASSDDLVTGELFF.

This clonotype has ten or more counts. The chain couples TRBV5-1 to TRBJ2-2; the D gene is possibly TRBD1 (6 bases). Germline CDR1 is SGHRS and CDR2 is YFSETQ. V lost 4 bases to trimming and J lost 7 bases, with 17 bases between them. The CDR3 consists of 15 residues. CDR3 in amino acids: CASSLTGPEVGELFF. The CDR3 DNA follows: TGCGCCAGCAGCCTGACAGGTCCGGAGGTCGGGGAGCTGTTTTTT. Combining the CDR3 with reference TRBV5-1 and TRBJ2-2 gives the whole variable domain KAGVTQTPRYLIKTRGQQVTLSCSPISGHRSVSWYQQTPGQGLQFLFEYFSETQRNKGNFPGRFSGRQFSNSRSEMNVSTLELGDSALYLCASSLTGPEVGELFFGEGSRLTVL.

This clonotype came up a few times. The gene calls are TRBV7-2 and TRBJ1-5, with 8 bases that match TRBD1. V lost 3 bases to trimming and J lost 3 bases; unmatched junction nucleotides: 7. Germline V gene data show CDR1 as SGHTA and CDR2 as FQGNSA. This CDR3 has 16 amino acids. CDR3 nucleotides: TGTGCCAGCAGCTTGAGAGGGACAGGCCTCAATCAGCCCCAGCATTTT. It encodes CASSLRGTGLNQPQHF.

About this clonotype itself: Its ends do not fully match the called genes, so a read error is possible. The CDR3 nucleotides are TGCAGTGCTAGAGATCGTCAGGGGATGAACACTGAAGCTTCCTTT. Translated: CSARDRQGMNTEASF. This chain connects TRBV20-1 to TRBJ1-1; D might be TRBD1 (6 bases). The CDR3 extends over 15 amino acids. Germline-derived CDR1 and CDR2 are DFQATT and SNEGSKA (reference sequence).

J is TRBJ2-3 and V is TRBV4-3, with 7 bases aligning to TRBD2. The V gene's germline CDR1 is LGHNA and CDR2 YSLEER. The CDR3 totals 15 residues. V dropped 1 base and J dropped 4; count of bases not matched to a gene: 5. The CDR3 DNA sequence: TGCGCCAGCAGCCAAGTCGCGGGGGAGCCAGATACGCAGTATTTT. Translated: CASSQVAGEPDTQYF.

The chain recombines TRBV30 with TRBJ1-1, with D unclear. Germline V gene sequence: CDR1 GTSNPN, CDR2 SVGIG (reference sequence). CDR3 length: 11 residues. Trimming cost V 2 bases and J 7 bases, with 8 bases left between them. As DNA, the CDR3 is TGTGCCTGGAGTTCCATGAGTGAAGCTTTCTTT. Protein: CAWSSMSEAFF. Full variable domain (remainder filled in from reference TRBV30 and TRBJ1-1): SQTIHQWPATLVQPVGSPLSLECTVEGTSNPNLYWYRQAAGRGLQLLFYSVGIGQISSEVPQNLSASRPQDRQFILSSKKLLLSDSGFYLCAWSSMSEAFFGQGTRLTVV.

This sequence joins TRBV19 and TRBJ1-2, with D uncertain. Trimming took off 4 bases at V and 4 bases at J, with 4 bases between the two ends. The CDR3 sequence is 11 residues long. Per the germline V gene, CDR1 is LNHDA and CDR2 is SQIVND (reference sequence). The CDR3 reads CASSNFYGYTF. CDR3 in DNA: TGTGCCAGTAGTAACTTCTATGGCTACACCTTC.

The chain couples TRBV2 to TRBJ1-1; D is unclear. Trimming removed 6 bases at V and 1 base at J, with 9 bases between. Germline V gene lookup returns CDR1 SNHLY and CDR2 FYNNEI. CDR3 length: 13 residues. The CDR3 nucleotides are TGTGCCAGCAGCCTAGAGAAGAACACTGAAGCTTTCTTT. Translation: CASSLEKNTEAFF. Full variable domain (rest looked up from reference TRBV2 and TRBJ1-1): EPEVTQTPSHQVTQMGQEVILRCVPISNHLYFYWYRQILGQKVEFLVSFYNNEISEKSEIFDDQFSVERPDGSNFTLKIRSTKLEDSAMYFCASSLEKNTEAFFGQGTRLTVV.

The chain carries TRBV29-1 and TRBJ2-7, with 8 bases lining up with TRBD1. CDR3 length: 13 amino acids. V gave up 6 bases and J gave up 2 bases; unmatched junction bases: 6. CDR1 is SQVTM, CDR2 ANQGSEA, per germline. CDR3 bases: TGCAGCGTCAGGGGGCGCAATGCCTACGAGCAGTACTTC. Translation: CSVRGRNAYEQYF.

This clonotype appeared a few times. The V and J genes are TRBV5-5 and TRBJ2-5; 7 nucleotides match TRBD1. After removal of 4 bases from V and 4 bases from J, the junction contained 13 bases not matched to a gene. The CDR3 contains 16 residues. CDR1 is SGHKS and CDR2 is YYEKEE in the germline V gene (reference sequence). The CDR3 DNA reads TGTGCCAGCAGCCCGGCCCCCAGGGGGTTGAGAGAGACCCAGTACTTC. It encodes CASSPAPRGLRETQYF.

This clonotype turned up a few times. This chain connects TRBV7-2 to TRBJ2-7; TRBD2 matches 9 bases. This CDR3 contains 15 residues. Germline assignment: CDR1 SGHTA and CDR2 FQGNSA. V was pared by 2 bases and J by 5 bases, with 7 bases of the junction left unmatched. CDR3 DNA sequence: TGTGCCAGCAGCTTAAAGGCGGGGGGGCCCCACGAGCAGTACTTC. Translation gives CASSLKAGGPHEQYF. Full variable domain (remainder filled in from reference TRBV7-2 and TRBJ2-7): GAGVSQSPSNKVTEKGKDVELRCDPISGHTALYWYRQSLGQGLEFLIYFQGNSAPDKSGLPSDRFSAERTGGSVSTLTIQRTQQEDSAVYLCASSLKAGGPHEQYFGPGTRLTVT.

This clonotype has ten or more counts. The CDR3 protein is CALERDGYTF. The CDR3 DNA sequence: TGTGCCCTAGAACGAGATGGCTACACCTTC. The chain has TRBV30 and TRBJ1-2, with D unclear. Germline V gene data show CDR1 as GTSNPN and CDR2 as SVGIG (reference sequence). The V and J ends lost 8 bases and 6 bases respectively, with 10 bases between them. This CDR3 is 10 amino acids long.